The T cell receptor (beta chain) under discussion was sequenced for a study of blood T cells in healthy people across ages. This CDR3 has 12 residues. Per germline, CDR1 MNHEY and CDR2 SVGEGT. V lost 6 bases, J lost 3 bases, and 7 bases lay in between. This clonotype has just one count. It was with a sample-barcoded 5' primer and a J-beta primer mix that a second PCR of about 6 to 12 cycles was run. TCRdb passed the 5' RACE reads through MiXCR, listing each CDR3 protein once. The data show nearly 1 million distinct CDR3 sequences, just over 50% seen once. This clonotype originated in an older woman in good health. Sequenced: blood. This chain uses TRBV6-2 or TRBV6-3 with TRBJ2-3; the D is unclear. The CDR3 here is CASRKTTDTQYF. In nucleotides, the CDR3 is TGTGCCAGCAGGAAAACGACAGATACGCAGTATTTT.